This record covers a single T cell receptor (beta chain). This entry comes from a study of blood T cell repertoires in COVID-19. Study summary: PBMCs, B-cell-depleted T cells, or T cells were the source of the cDNA or gDNA that made up the material.

V was shortened by 0 bases and J by 3 bases, with 12 bases between the two germline ends. The CDR3 is 15 amino acids. CDR1 is SGHVS, CDR2 FQNEAQ, per germline. The table came from immunoSEQ multiplex PCR; TCRdb's copy has only in-frame clones and leaves some out. The data show 450,000 to 500,000 clones, approximately 85% seen once. This chain connects TRBV7-8 to TRBJ2-7, with D possibly matching TRBD2 (5 bases). This receptor was obtained from a human donor in a cohort sampled during active COVID-19. The specimen was peripheral blood. The CDR3 DNA is TGTGCCAGCAGCTTAGCCCTCGGGGAGATCTACGAGCAGTACTTC. Amino acids: CASSLALGEIYEQYF.